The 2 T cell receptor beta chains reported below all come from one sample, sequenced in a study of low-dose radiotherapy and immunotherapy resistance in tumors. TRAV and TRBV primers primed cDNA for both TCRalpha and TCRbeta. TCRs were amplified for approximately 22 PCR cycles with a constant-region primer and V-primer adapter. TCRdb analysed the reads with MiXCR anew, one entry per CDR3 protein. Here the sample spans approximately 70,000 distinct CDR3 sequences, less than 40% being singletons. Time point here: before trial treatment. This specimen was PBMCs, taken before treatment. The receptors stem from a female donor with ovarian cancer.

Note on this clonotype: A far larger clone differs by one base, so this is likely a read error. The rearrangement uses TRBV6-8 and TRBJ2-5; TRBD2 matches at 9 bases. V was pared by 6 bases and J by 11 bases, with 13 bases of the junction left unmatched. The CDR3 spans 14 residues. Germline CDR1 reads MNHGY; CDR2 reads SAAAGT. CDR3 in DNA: TGTGCCAGCAGACCAGCGGGGGGCCCCGGTGAGCAGTACTTC. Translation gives CASRPAGGPGEQYF.

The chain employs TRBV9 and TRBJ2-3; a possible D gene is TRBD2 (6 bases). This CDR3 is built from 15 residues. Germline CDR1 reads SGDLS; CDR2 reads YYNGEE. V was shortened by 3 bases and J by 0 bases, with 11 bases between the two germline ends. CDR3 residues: CASSARGTSTDTQYF. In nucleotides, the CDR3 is TGTGCCAGCAGCGCACGTGGGACTAGCACAGATACGCAGTATTTT.